One sample yielded the 18 T cell receptor beta chains listed below, sequenced in a study of blood T cell repertoires in COVID-19 (dated by TCRdb to between 2020 and 2021). Receptor amplification or capture employed the immunoSEQ multiplex PCR assay. Here the immuneACCESS table is served through TCRdb, limited to in-frame sequences with V and J called. Missing clones are a known gap in these copies; in checked studies unresolved V genes cover under half, and the rest lacks a known reason. The sample includes 200,000 to 250,000 clones, with around 84% observed a single time. In total, the top ten clones hold about 3% of the sample. The sample was peripheral blood. These receptors originate from a man aged 55 to 70 with acute or convalescent COVID-19.

The gene calls are TRBV27 and TRBJ1-1; the D gene is possibly TRBD1 (6 bases). The V end lost 5 bases, the J end lost 1 base, and 17 bases lay between the germline ends. CDR3 length: 16 amino acids. Germline CDR1 is MNHEY and CDR2 is SMNVEV (reference sequence). This CDR3 is CASSPLGAGENTEAFF. CDR3 sequence (DNA): TGTGCCAGCAGTCCCCTGGGGGCAGGGGAGAACACTGAAGCTTTCTTT.

The chain links TRBV19 to TRBJ1-4; 8 bases fit TRBD1. The CDR3 sequence is 15 residues long. Germline lookup yields CDR1 LNHDA and CDR2 SQIVND (reference sequence). The V and J ends lost 10 bases and 0 bases, in that order; junction bases with no gene match: 7. The CDR3 DNA is TGTGCCACCGACGGACAGGGCGCAACTAATGAAAAACTGTTTTTT. This gives the protein CATDGQGATNEKLFF.

V and J are TRBV27 and TRBJ2-2, with D tentatively TRBD1 (6 bases). The germline V gene has CDR1 MNHEY and CDR2 SMNVEV (reference sequence). The CDR3 loop spans 14 amino acids. Deletions cut 6 bases from V and 0 bases from J, with 8 bases between. The CDR3 loop reads CASRSGANTGELFF. The DNA of the CDR3 is TGTGCCAGCAGGTCAGGGGCGAACACCGGGGAGCTGTTTTTT.

This chain joins TRBV2 and TRBJ2-1, with 8 positions matching TRBD2. The junction had 7 bases not matched to a gene; V was cut back by 0 bases and J by 0 bases. The CDR3 spans 18 residues. CDR1 and CDR2 from the germline V gene are SNHLY and FYNNEI. The CDR3 is CASSEALRTSLSYNEQFF. The DNA of the CDR3 is TGTGCCAGCAGTGAAGCGCTTCGGACTAGCCTCTCCTACAATGAGCAGTTCTTC. Combining the CDR3 with reference TRBV2 and TRBJ2-1 gives the whole variable domain EPEVTQTPSHQVTQMGQEVILRCVPISNHLYFYWYRQILGQKVEFLVSFYNNEISEKSEIFDDQFSVERPDGSNFTLKIRSTKLEDSAMYFCASSEALRTSLSYNEQFFGPGTRLTVL.

The rearrangement joins TRBV15 to TRBJ1-5, with 10 bases aligning to TRBD1. This CDR3 is 16 amino acids long. The V gene's germline CDR1 is LNHNV and CDR2 YYDKDF (reference sequence). The V and J ends lost 1 base and 5 bases, in that order; junction bases with no gene match: 5. This CDR3 reads CATSRGGGTGDQPQHF. The CDR3 nucleotides are TGTGCCACCAGCAGAGGGGGAGGGACAGGGGATCAGCCCCAGCATTTT. The variable domain in full, with the rest retrieved from reference TRBV15 and TRBJ1-5, is DAMVIQNPRYQVTQFGKPVTLSCSQTLNHNVMYWYQQKSSQAPKLLFHYYDKDFNNEADTPDNFQSRRPNTSFCFLDIRSPGLGDTAMYLCATSRGGGTGDQPQHFGDGTRLSIL.

This chain uses TRBV19 with TRBJ2-7; 8 positions match TRBD2. J gave up 5 bases and V 1 base, and 7 bases lay outside the gene matches. The CDR3 is made up of 15 amino acids. CDR1 is LNHDA, CDR2 SQIVND, per germline (reference sequence). The CDR3 DNA reads as TGTGCCAGTAGTATAGCGGGGGGGCCTTCGGACGAGCAGTACTTC. Translated, it gives CASSIAGGPSDEQYF.

V gene TRBV5-1 combines with J gene TRBJ2-1, with TRBD2 identical over 11 bases. The length of the CDR3 is 17 residues. CDR1 and CDR2 from the germline V gene are SGHRS and YFSETQ. Trimming took 3 bases from V and 4 from J; bases not matched to a gene: 9. The CDR3 sequence is CASSSDSGGARYNEQFF. For the CDR3, the DNA is TGCGCCAGCAGCTCGGATAGCGGGGGGGCCCGTTACAATGAGCAGTTCTTC.

The CDR3 DNA reads TGCAGCGTTGAAGGAGAGGGGGCGGGGAATGAGCAGTTCTTC. This translates into CSVEGEGAGNEQFF. This chain links TRBV29-1 with TRBJ2-1; D perhaps matches TRBD1 (7 bases). The CDR3 spans 14 residues. Germline V gene data show CDR1 as SQVTM and CDR2 as ANQGSEA. Trimming took 1 base from V and 7 from J, leaving 14 bases between them.

The J gene is TRBJ2-5, the V gene TRBV7-2, with TRBD2 identical over 11 bases. Germline assignment: CDR1 SGHTA and CDR2 FQGNSA. This CDR3 contains 16 residues. Germline trimming cut 5 bases from V and 5 bases from J; bases unmatched to any gene: 10. The chain's CDR3 is CASSPILAGAGETQYF. As DNA, the CDR3 is TGTGCCAGCAGCCCAATACTAGCGGGGGCGGGGGAGACCCAGTACTTC.

This clone was found once. The J gene is TRBJ1-2, the V gene TRBV24-1; weak D call: TRBD1 (6 bases). Trimming stripped 2 bases from V and 8 bases from J, with 11 bases between. CDR1 is KGHDR and CDR2 is SFDVKD in the germline V gene. The CDR3 covers 13 residues. The CDR3 protein is CATSDSRGRGYTF. Here the CDR3 DNA reads TGTGCCACCAGTGATTCCAGGGGTCGGGGCTACACCTTC.

The CDR3 sequence: CASRDTHEGNTGELFF. The DNA of the CDR3 is TGTGCCAGCAGGGACACACACGAGGGTAACACCGGGGAGCTGTTTTTT. The chain carries TRBV6-4 and TRBJ2-2; the D gene could be TRBD1 or TRBD2 (5 bases each). Trimming shortened V by 6 bases and J by 2 bases, and 16 bases separated the two germline ends. This CDR3 has 16 amino acids. Germline V CDR1 and CDR2: MRHNA, SNTAGT.

The V and J genes are TRBV4-1 and TRBJ1-1, with 10 bases aligning to TRBD1. The CDR3 consists of 13 residues. CDR1 is MGHRA, CDR2 YSYEKL, per germline. Trimming at V came to 3 bases and at J to 5 bases, leaving 0 bases not matched to a gene. The CDR3 sequence: CASSQGQGTEAFF. The CDR3 coding sequence is TGCGCCAGCAGCCAGGGACAGGGGACTGAAGCTTTCTTT.

The rearrangement uses TRBV4-2 and TRBJ2-1; 12 bases line up with TRBD2. Germline-derived CDR1 and CDR2 are LGHNA and YNFKEQ. Trimming removed 1 base from V and 7 bases from J; junction bases left unmatched: 8. The CDR3 has 17 amino acids. CDR3 nucleotides: TGTGCCAGCAGCCAAGTTTCCGGCGGACTAGCGGGGAATGAGCAGTTCTTC. Protein: CASSQVSGGLAGNEQFF.

The chain joins TRBV4-1 to TRBJ2-1, with 10 bases lining up with TRBD2. The V segment lost 0 bases and the J segment 2 bases; nucleotides outside the gene matches: 4. The length of the CDR3 is 17 residues. Germline lookup yields CDR1 MGHRA and CDR2 YSYEKL. The CDR3 reads CASSQDRGTSAYNEQFF. The CDR3 nucleotides read TGCGCCAGCAGCCAAGATCGGGGGACTAGCGCCTACAATGAGCAGTTCTTC.

This clone was seen a handful of times. The chain has TRBV7-8 and TRBJ1-2, with D perhaps matching TRBD1 (6 bases). Per the germline V gene, CDR1 is SGHVS and CDR2 is FQNEAQ. CDR3 length: 14 residues. Trimming took off 3 bases at V and 4 bases at J, with 12 bases between the two ends. CDR3 nucleotides: TGTGCCAGCAGCTTGCGGGGGCGGACCTATGGCTACACCTTC. This sequence encodes CASSLRGRTYGYTF.

This rearrangement joins TRBV2 to TRBJ2-1, with D possibly matching TRBD2 (7 bases). Per germline, CDR1 SNHLY and CDR2 FYNNEI. Trimming cost V 4 bases and J 2 bases, with 12 bases left between them. The CDR3 sequence is 15 residues long. CDR3 residues: CASSGGRGAYNEQFF. For the CDR3, the DNA is TGTGCCAGCAGTGGAGGGAGGGGGGCCTACAATGAGCAGTTCTTC.

This clone was observed once. The rearrangement links TRBV11-2 to TRBJ2-7; D is unresolved. CDR3 length equals 14 residues. The V gene's germline CDR1 is SGHAT and CDR2 FQNNGV. The V gene lost 1 base and the J gene lost 6 bases, with 13 bases spanning the gap. DNA of the CDR3: TGTGCCAGCAGCTTAGGTCGGCTAGGTCCCGAGCAGTACTTC. It encodes CASSLGRLGPEQYF.

V usage is TRBV30 and J usage is TRBJ1-3; tentatively, D is TRBD1 (5 bases). The V end lost 1 base, the J end lost 0 bases, and 13 bases lay between the germline ends. CDR1 is GTSNPN, CDR2 SVGIG, per germline (reference sequence). The CDR3 is 16 residues long. The CDR3 region is CAWSAGEGYSGNTIYF. DNA of the CDR3: TGTGCCTGGAGTGCGGGGGAGGGCTACTCTGGAAACACCATATATTTT. Full variable domain (missing parts from reference TRBV30 and TRBJ1-3): SQTIHQWPATLVQPVGSPLSLECTVEGTSNPNLYWYRQAAGRGLQLLFYSVGIGQISSEVPQNLSASRPQDRQFILSSKKLLLSDSGFYLCAWSAGEGYSGNTIYFGEGSWLTVV.